These 26 T cell receptor beta chains were sequenced from one sample in a study of blood T cell repertoires in COVID-19. Generated by immunoSEQ multiplex PCR, the TCRdb table keeps only in-frame clones and is missing some. The top ten clones hold approximately 5.7% of a sample with 250,000 to 350,000 clones, approximately 88% of them seen once. The sequenced sample was PBMCs or T cells enriched from blood (not recorded which). The receptors originated from a woman between 40 and 50 years old who had recovered from COVID-19.

This clone was counted once. The chain employs TRBV7-9 and TRBJ1-1; tentatively, D is TRBD1 (5 bases). The CDR3 is made up of 16 amino acids. The germline V gene has CDR1 SEHNR and CDR2 FQNEAQ (reference sequence). Trimming removed 5 bases from V and 0 bases from J, with 16 bases in between. The CDR3 loop reads CASSPPGGVLNTEAFF. The CDR3, as DNA: TGTGCCAGCAGCCCCCCCGGAGGGGTTTTGAACACTGAAGCTTTCTTT.

This chain joins TRBV28 and TRBJ2-7; D may be TRBD1 (6 bases). Germline values: CDR1 MDHEN, CDR2 SYDVKM. This CDR3 is built from 12 residues. V was pared by 6 bases and J by 3 bases, with 9 bases between. CDR3 in DNA: TGTGCCAGCAGCCGGACAGTCTACGAGCAGTACTTC. The encoded protein is CASSRTVYEQYF.

This chain joins TRBV6-5 and TRBJ2-5, with D tentatively TRBD2 (6 bases). Germline CDR1 and CDR2: MNHEY and SVGAGI. V lost 4 bases and J 5 bases, leaving 17 bases between the germline ends. This CDR3 comprises 15 residues. The CDR3 DNA sequence: TGTGCCAGCAGTTCTGGGGGAGGCCCTTCTGAGACCCAGTACTTC. Translated: CASSSGGGPSETQYF.

The J gene is TRBJ1-5, the V gene TRBV28; D may be TRBD1 (5 bases). CDR3 length equals 13 residues. CDR1 is MDHEN and CDR2 is SYDVKM in the germline V gene. V was cut by 5 bases and J by 3 bases, with 8 bases left in between. This chain's CDR3 is CASSAGYNQPQHF. The CDR3 region has the DNA TGTGCCAGCAGTGCAGGGTACAATCAGCCCCAGCATTTT.

V and J are TRBV5-1 and TRBJ2-1, with 7 positions matching TRBD2. Trimming at V came to 4 bases and at J to 8 bases, leaving 9 bases not matched to a gene. Germline V gives CDR1 SGHRS, CDR2 YFSETQ. This CDR3 is built from 14 residues. CDR3 amino acids: CASSRRGIADEQFF. The CDR3 bases are TGCGCCAGCAGCCGGCGGGGGATCGCCGATGAGCAGTTCTTC.

The V call is TRBV7-2, the J call TRBJ2-7, with D perhaps TRBD2 (5 bases). The CDR3 is made up of 16 amino acids. Germline V lookup: CDR1 SGHTA, CDR2 FQGNSA. Trimming stripped 7 bases from V and 0 bases from J, with 19 bases between. CDR3 sequence reads: CASTPVGLADSYEQYF. In DNA, the CDR3 is TGTGCCAGCACCCCGGTTGGGCTAGCCGACTCCTACGAGCAGTACTTC.

Worth noting for this clone: The junction does not match germline at one end; this may be a read error. The chain recombines TRBV4-3 with TRBJ1-2; D might be TRBD1 (5 bases). Germline loops: CDR1 LGHNA, CDR2 YSLEER. CDR3 size: 15 residues. The CDR3 is CASSQDRASRDGYTF. The CDR3 DNA reads TGCGCCAGCAGTCAAGACAGAGCTTCTCGGGATGGCTACACCTTC.

This clone was seen just once. This chain uses TRBV6-5 with TRBJ2-3; D gene uncertain. The V gene lost 6 bases and the J gene lost 0 bases, with 7 bases spanning the gap. This CDR3 comprises 13 residues. Germline CDR1 MNHEY, CDR2 SVGAGI. The CDR3 sequence: CASRAPSTDTQYF. In DNA form, the CDR3 reads TGTGCCAGCAGAGCCCCCAGCACAGATACGCAGTATTTT.

V usage is TRBV28 and J usage is TRBJ1-4; D is ambiguous. V dropped 2 bases and J dropped 6 bases, with 13 bases sitting between them. The CDR3 extends over 15 amino acids. Germline lookup yields CDR1 MDHEN and CDR2 SYDVKM. The CDR3 sequence is CASSLVGGWDEKLFF. The CDR3 DNA sequence: TGTGCCAGCAGTTTAGTTGGAGGGTGGGATGAAAAACTGTTTTTT.

The chain combines TRBV19 with TRBJ2-6, with TRBD2 matching over 7 bases. After removal of 3 bases from V and 4 bases from J, the junction contained 9 bases not matched to a gene. CDR3 length equals 17 residues. Germline V gene lookup returns CDR1 LNHDA and CDR2 SQIVND (reference sequence). CDR3 in amino acids: CASSIFAGAAGANVLTF. Here the CDR3 DNA reads TGTGCCAGTAGTATTTTCGCGGGAGCGGCCGGGGCCAACGTCCTGACTTTC.

The chain carries TRBV18 and TRBJ1-1, with a weak D call TRBD1 (6 bases). This CDR3 has 17 residues. The germline V and J ends were trimmed by 3 bases and 0 bases, with 17 bases remaining between them. Germline-derived CDR1 and CDR2 are KGHSH and LQKENI. In DNA, the CDR3 is TGTGCCAGCTCACCCGGCCGAACAGGGACCTTGAACACTGAAGCTTTCTTT. As protein: CASSPGRTGTLNTEAFF.

This rearrangement joins TRBV19 to TRBJ2-7; D is uncertain. Germline values: CDR1 LNHDA, CDR2 SQIVND (reference sequence). This CDR3 is built from 15 residues. Trimming pared 5 bases from V and 5 bases from J, leaving 19 bases between. The CDR3 DNA sequence: TGTGCCAGTAGTCTGCGTGGGCCGCTCCACAACGAGCAGTACTTC. It codes for CASSLRGPLHNEQYF. Combining the CDR3 with reference TRBV19 and TRBJ2-7 gives the whole variable domain DGGITQSPKYLFRKEGQNVTLSCEQNLNHDAMYWYRQDPGQGLRLIYYSQIVNDFQKGDIAEGYSVSREKKESFPLTVTSAQKNPTAFYLCASSLRGPLHNEQYFGPGTRLTVT.

This rearrangement joins TRBV30 to TRBJ2-2; D remains ambiguous. Germline values: CDR1 GTSNPN, CDR2 SVGIG (reference sequence). The length of the CDR3 is 12 residues. V was pared by 8 bases and J by 7 bases, with 14 bases between. The CDR3 here is CARSNSGGELFF. CDR3 DNA sequence: TGTGCCAGGTCCAACTCGGGCGGGGAGCTGTTTTTT.

The rearrangement joins TRBV9 to TRBJ1-4, with TRBD1 as a possible D gene (5 bases). Germline values: CDR1 SGDLS, CDR2 YYNGEE. The CDR3 consists of 14 residues. Trimming removed 3 bases from V and 8 bases from J, with 14 bases in between. CDR3 nucleotides: TGTGCCAGCAGCGCCCAGGGTAGTGGGGAAAAACTGTTTTTT. Translating gives CASSAQGSGEKLFF.

The chain uses TRBV18 and TRBJ1-1; 10 bases are shared with TRBD1. This CDR3 is built from 13 residues. Germline CDR1 reads KGHSH; CDR2 reads LQKENI. Trimming took 10 bases from V and 7 from J; bases not matched to a gene: 9. The CDR3 spells CATCPTGGREAFF. DNA for the CDR3: TGTGCCACATGTCCGACAGGGGGCCGTGAAGCTTTCTTT.

Turning to this clone: Other DNA sequences in this sample translate to the same CDR3. The chain couples TRBV24-1 to TRBJ2-1; 16 bases agree with TRBD2. V lost 3 bases to trimming and J lost 5 bases; unmatched junction nucleotides: 3. Looked up from germline, CDR1 is KGHDR and CDR2 is SFDVKD. The CDR3 has 17 amino acids. Here the CDR3 reads CATSDPGLAGGDNEQFF. CDR3 sequence (DNA): TGTGCCACCAGTGATCCGGGACTAGCGGGAGGGGACAATGAGCAGTTCTTC.

The chain uses TRBV27 and TRBJ2-5; the D gene is possibly TRBD1 (6 bases). This CDR3 spans 14 amino acids. V gave up 0 bases and J gave up 9 bases, with 14 bases separating them. The germline V gene has CDR1 MNHEY and CDR2 SMNVEV (reference sequence). CDR3 amino acids: CASSLSGGGRAQYF. The CDR3 DNA follows: TGTGCCAGCAGTTTATCTGGGGGCGGTCGGGCCCAGTACTTC.

This sequence joins TRBV7-3 and TRBJ2-3; TRBD1 matches 9 bases. The V segment lost 0 bases and the J segment 6 bases; nucleotides outside the gene matches: 13. The CDR3 is 18 residues long. The germline V gene encodes CDR1 SGHTA and CDR2 FQGTGA. CDR3 DNA: TGTGCCAGCAGCTTAACGTCCGGGACAGGGTCCCTAACGGATACGCAGTATTTT. Translated: CASSLTSGTGSLTDTQYF.

The rearrangement uses TRBV27 and TRBJ1-5; 8 bases are a match to TRBD1. CDR3 length: 14 residues. The V gene end was trimmed by 6 bases and the J gene end by 5 bases; junction bases not matched to a gene: 6. Germline loops: CDR1 MNHEY, CDR2 SMNVEV (reference sequence). The CDR3 region is CASSYRGEDQPQHF. For the CDR3, the DNA is TGTGCCAGCAGCTACAGGGGGGAGGATCAGCCCCAGCATTTT.

This chain joins TRBV28 and TRBJ1-1; D is ambiguous. The germline gives CDR1 MDHEN, CDR2 SYDVKM. The CDR3 spans 14 residues. Trimming cost V 6 bases and J 9 bases, with 20 bases left between them. CDR3 nucleotide sequence: TGTGCCAGCAGCCCGACCTCACCGGGTGACCAAGCTTTCTTT. Protein: CASSPTSPGDQAFF.

This rearrangement joins TRBV23-1 to TRBJ1-1; the D is unclear. TRBV23-1 is classed as an ORF, of uncertain function. Trimming removed 3 bases at V and 5 bases at J, with 10 bases between. This CDR3 has 13 residues. This CDR3 is CASSHPTPTEAFF. CDR3 nucleotide sequence: TGCGCCAGCAGTCACCCGACACCAACTGAAGCTTTCTTT.

The gene calls are TRBV6-5 and TRBJ1-5; no reliable D call. V lost 8 bases to trimming and J lost 7 bases, with 6 bases between them. Per germline, CDR1 MNHEY and CDR2 SVGAGI. The CDR3 spans 10 residues. For the CDR3, the DNA is TGTGCCAGCTCCCGGCAGCCCCAGCATTTT. Protein: CASSRQPQHF.

In this sample, this clone turned up a few times. The gene calls are TRBV7-2 and TRBJ2-3, with TRBD2 identical over 7 bases. J was trimmed by 0 bases and V by 1 base; bases with no gene match: 10. The CDR3 has 18 amino acids. Germline CDR1 and CDR2: SGHTA and FQGNSA. CDR3 nucleotides: TGTGCCAGCAGCTTAGTGGTCGGCGGGAGTGTCAGCACAGATACGCAGTATTTT. Residues: CASSLVVGGSVSTDTQYF. Full variable domain (missing parts from reference TRBV7-2 and TRBJ2-3): GAGVSQSPSNKVTEKGKDVELRCDPISGHTALYWYRQSLGQGLEFLIYFQGNSAPDKSGLPSDRFSAERTGGSVSTLTIQRTQQEDSAVYLCASSLVVGGSVSTDTQYFGPGTRLTVL.

The chain joins TRBV9 to TRBJ2-1; weak D call: TRBD2 (7 bases). V lost 4 bases, J lost 9 bases, and 23 bases lay in between. The CDR3 extends over 16 amino acids. CDR1 and CDR2 (germline): SGDLS, YYNGEE. Here the CDR3 DNA reads TGTGCCAGCAGCCCCAAGTTCGGGGGGCCCCGAAGTGAGCAGTTCTTC. This sequence encodes CASSPKFGGPRSEQFF.

On this clone: Relative to the germline gene, one junction end is altered; a read error may explain this. The CDR3 reads CASSQRESGRATVF. DNA of the CDR3: TGTGCCAGCAGCCAAAGGGAGAGCGGGAGGGCCACAGTCTTC. J is TRBJ2-1 and V is TRBV3-1 (or the pseudogene TRBV3-2); 10 bases are shared with TRBD2. This CDR3 comprises 14 residues. From germline, CDR1 is LGHDT and CDR2 YNNKEL (reference sequence).

The rearrangement joins TRBV11-2 to TRBJ2-2, with 10 bases lining up with TRBD2. This CDR3 spans 17 amino acids. Germline values: CDR1 SGHAT, CDR2 FQNNGV. Trimming cost V 2 bases and J 2 bases; bases outside gene matches: 5. The CDR3 DNA follows: TGTGCCAGCAGCTTACGTCGACTAGCGGGTAACACCGGGGAGCTGTTTTTT. Its protein is CASSLRRLAGNTGELFF.